A single T cell receptor beta chain is shown here with its context. As yet, its antigen is unknown. Genomic DNA, for the unsorted samples, came from about 90 million PBMCs. The sample belongs to a study of shared clonotypes between healthy human individuals. Broader study findings: Among donors, the sharing of clonotypes was expected to be influenced by sequencing depth.

Assay execution proceeded at the deep level. TCRdb keeps only in-frame clones here, not all; method: immunoSEQ multiplex PCR. The data hold 450,000 to 500,000 clones, with almost 80% observed a single time. Trimming took 5 bases from V and 3 from J, leaving 16 bases between them. CDR3 size: 16 residues. Germline V lookup: CDR1 SGHVS, CDR2 FNYEAQ. The sequenced sample was PBMCs. The origin of this receptor is a woman aged 40 to 50 in good health. Some clones in this sample may be carry-over from other donors' samples. The V and J genes are TRBV7-6 and TRBJ2-2; weak D call: TRBD1 (5 bases). CDR3 in DNA: TGTGCCAGCAGCCCCCTTAAAGGCAGGGACACCGGGGAGCTGTTTTTT. This codes for CASSPLKGRDTGELFF.